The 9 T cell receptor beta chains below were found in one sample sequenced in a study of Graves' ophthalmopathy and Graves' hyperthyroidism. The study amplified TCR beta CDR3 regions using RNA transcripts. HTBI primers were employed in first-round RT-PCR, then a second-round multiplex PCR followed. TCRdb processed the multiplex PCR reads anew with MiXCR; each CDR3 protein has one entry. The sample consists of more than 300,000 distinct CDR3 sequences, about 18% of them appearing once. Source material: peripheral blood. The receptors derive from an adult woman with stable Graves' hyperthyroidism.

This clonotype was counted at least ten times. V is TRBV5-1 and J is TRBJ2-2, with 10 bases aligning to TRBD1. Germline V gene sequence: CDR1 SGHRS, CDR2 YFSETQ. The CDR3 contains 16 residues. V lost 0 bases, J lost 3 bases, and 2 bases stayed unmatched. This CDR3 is CASSLEGQGDTGELFF. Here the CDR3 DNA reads TGCGCCAGCAGCTTGGAAGGACAGGGGGACACCGGGGAGCTGTTTTTT.

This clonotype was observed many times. This chain's CDR3 is CASSEMGAGGGSPLHF. CDR3 nucleotide sequence: TGTGCCAGCAGTGAAATGGGGGCAGGGGGGGGCTCACCCCTCCACTTT. V and J are TRBV6-1 and TRBJ1-6; 7 nucleotides match TRBD1. The CDR3 consists of 16 residues. The V gene's germline CDR1 is MNHNS and CDR2 SASEGT. J gave up 10 bases and V 2 bases, and 11 bases lay outside the gene matches.

Here the CDR3 reads CASTTDGTDTEAFF. In DNA, the CDR3 is TGTGCCAGCACCACGGACGGAACCGACACTGAAGCTTTCTTT. This rearrangement joins TRBV7-2 to TRBJ1-1; D is undetermined. Germline V CDR1 and CDR2: SGHTA, FQGNSA. The germline V and J ends were trimmed by 7 bases and 3 bases, with 15 bases remaining between them. CDR3 length: 14 residues.

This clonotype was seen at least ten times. The CDR3 region has the DNA TGTGCCAGCAGTACCCAGAGCGGGAGAAGCACCGGGGAGCTGTTTTTT. This encodes CASSTQSGRSTGELFF. The chain has TRBV6-2 or TRBV6-3 and TRBJ2-2; 8 nucleotides match TRBD2. This CDR3 region has 16 residues. CDR1 and CDR2 from the germline V gene are MNHEY and SVGEGT. V was pared by 5 bases and J by 4 bases, with 9 bases of the junction left unmatched.

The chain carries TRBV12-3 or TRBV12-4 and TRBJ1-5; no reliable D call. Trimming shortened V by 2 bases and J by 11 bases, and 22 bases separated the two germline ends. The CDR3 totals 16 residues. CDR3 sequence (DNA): TGTGCCAGCAGTTTATCGATAGCCCTGGTCAATCTGTCCCAGCATTTT. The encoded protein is CASSLSIALVNLSQHF.

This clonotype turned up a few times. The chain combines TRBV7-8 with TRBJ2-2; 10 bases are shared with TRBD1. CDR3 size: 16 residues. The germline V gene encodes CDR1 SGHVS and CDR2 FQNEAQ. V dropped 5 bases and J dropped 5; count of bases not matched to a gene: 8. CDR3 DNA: TGTGCCAGCAGCATCGACAGGGGGCTGGGTACCGGGGAGCTGTTTTTT. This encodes CASSIDRGLGTGELFF.

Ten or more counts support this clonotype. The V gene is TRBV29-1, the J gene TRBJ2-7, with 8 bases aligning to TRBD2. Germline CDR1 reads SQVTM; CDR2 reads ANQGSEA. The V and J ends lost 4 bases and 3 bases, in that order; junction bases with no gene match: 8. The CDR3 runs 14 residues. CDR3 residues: CSVAFAGGFYEQYF. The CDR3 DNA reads TGCAGCGTTGCTTTTGCGGGAGGTTTCTACGAGCAGTACTTC.

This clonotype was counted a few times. The CDR3 region has the DNA TGCAGTGCGATTGGATTAGCGGGCTTCTACGAGCAGTACTTC. This encodes CSAIGLAGFYEQYF. The V gene is TRBV20-1, the J gene TRBJ2-7, with TRBD2 matching 7 bases. There are 14 residues in the CDR3. With 6 bases clipped from V and 3 bases from J, the junction kept 11 bases outside the gene matches. Germline CDR1 is DFQATT and CDR2 is SNEGSKA (reference sequence).

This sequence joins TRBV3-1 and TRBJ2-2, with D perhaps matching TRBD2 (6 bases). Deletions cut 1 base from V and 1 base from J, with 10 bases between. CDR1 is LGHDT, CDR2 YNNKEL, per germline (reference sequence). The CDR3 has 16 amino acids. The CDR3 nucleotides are TGTGCCAGCAGCCAAGGTTTCGGGGGGAACACCGGGGAGCTGTTTTTT. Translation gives CASSQGFGGNTGELFF. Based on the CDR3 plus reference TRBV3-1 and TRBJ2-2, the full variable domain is DTAVSQTPKYLVTQMGNDKSIKCEQNLGHDTMYWYKQDSKKFLKIMFSYNNKELIINETVPNRFSPKSPDKAHLNLHINSLELGDSAVYFCASSQGFGGNTGELFFGEGSRLTVL.